This T cell receptor (beta chain) comes out of a study of blood T cell repertoires in COVID-19. For the study at large: Sites across the United States, Italy and Spain contributed samples from acute and convalescent COVID-19. The analysed material was cDNA or gDNA that came from T cells, B-cell-depleted T cells, or PBMCs.

Original analysis: Reference gene primer amplification yielded estimated nucleated cell counts. This table comes from immunoSEQ multiplex PCR, and its TCRdb copy is limited to in-frame clones, with some not included. That table furnishes V, J and clone size, whereas the DNA furnished D and trimming. Of around 130,000 clones listed, more than 80% are singletons. Germline loops: CDR1 LNHDA, CDR2 SQIVND (reference sequence). The CDR3 length is 16 residues. The junction had 9 bases not matched to a gene; V was cut back by 10 bases and J by 0 bases. In its sample, this clone was seen a few times. Material: peripheral blood. This chain uses TRBV19 with TRBJ1-5; 10 bases fit TRBD1. The clonotype originates from a man in his 70s with active or convalescent COVID-19. The CDR3 region has the DNA TGTGCCACTTCCCCGGGACAGGGGTATAGCAATCAGCCCCAGCATTTT. This codes for CATSPGQGYSNQPQHF.